This record covers a single TCR beta chain. Its antigen remains unidentified. This specimen comes from a study of PD-L1 blockade in urothelial cancer. Time point indicated: pretreatment peripheral blood. TCRdb keeps only in-frame clones here, not all; method: immunoSEQ multiplex PCR. The table records about 93,000 clones, nearly 90% of them present only once. The ends were cut back, 8 bases at V and 0 bases at J, with 9 bases in the middle. Germline V gene sequence: CDR1 SGHVS, CDR2 FQNEAQ. This CDR3 has 13 residues. Broader study findings: Clones that were tumor-associated expanded more in the blood of durable-benefit patients at 3 weeks.

The V and J genes are TRBV7-8 and TRBJ2-3; TRBD2 might be the D (6 bases). The clonotype was recovered from a man aged 55 to 70 with urothelial cancer. The source was PBMCs, collected around atezolizumab (anti-PD-L1) treatment. This chain's CDR3 is CASRELSTDTQYF. The CDR3 DNA is TGTGCCAGCCGGGAGTTGAGCACAGATACGCAGTATTTT.